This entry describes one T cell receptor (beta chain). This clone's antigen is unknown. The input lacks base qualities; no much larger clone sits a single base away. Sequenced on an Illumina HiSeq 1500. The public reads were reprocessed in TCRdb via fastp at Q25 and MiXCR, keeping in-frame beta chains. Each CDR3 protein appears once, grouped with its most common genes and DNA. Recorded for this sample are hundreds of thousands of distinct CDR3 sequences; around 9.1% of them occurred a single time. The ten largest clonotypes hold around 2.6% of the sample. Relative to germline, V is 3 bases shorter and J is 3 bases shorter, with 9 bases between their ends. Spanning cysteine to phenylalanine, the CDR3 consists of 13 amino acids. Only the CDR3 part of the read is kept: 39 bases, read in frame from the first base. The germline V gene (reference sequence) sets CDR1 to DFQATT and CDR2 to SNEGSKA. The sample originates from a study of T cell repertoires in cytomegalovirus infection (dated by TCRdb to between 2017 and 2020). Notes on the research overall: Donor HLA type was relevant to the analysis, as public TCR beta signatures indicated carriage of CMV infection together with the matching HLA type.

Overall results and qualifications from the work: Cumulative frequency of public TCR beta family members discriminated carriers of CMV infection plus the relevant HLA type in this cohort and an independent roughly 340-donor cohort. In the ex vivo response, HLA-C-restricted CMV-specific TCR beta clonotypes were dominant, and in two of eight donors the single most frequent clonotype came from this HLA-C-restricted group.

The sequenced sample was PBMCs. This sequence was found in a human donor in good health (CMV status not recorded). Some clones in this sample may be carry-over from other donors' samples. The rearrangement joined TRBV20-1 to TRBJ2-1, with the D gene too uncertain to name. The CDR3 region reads CSARLLDYNEQFF. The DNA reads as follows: TGCAGTGCTAGGCTACTCGACTACAATGAGCAGTTCTTC.